This is a list of T cell receptor beta chains from one sample in a study of post-analysis software for immune sequencing data. MiXCR was run by TCRdb on the PCR reads, yielding one entry per CDR3 protein. The sample holds 750,000 to 950,000 distinct CDR3 sequences, more than 45% seen once. Source material: blood. These receptors all stem from a girl under 18 with multiple sclerosis. The CDR3 runs from the conserved cysteine through the conserved F or W. The D gene is left open where the match is weak. Rows may omit the clone size; those that give it use once, few, many or a size class.

D gene,clone size,V gene,J gene,CDR3 length,CDR3 protein,CDR3 DNA
NA,NA,TRBV28,TRBJ1-5,14,CASSSDGQNQPQHF,TGTGCCAGCAGTTCCGATGGACAGAATCAGCCCCAGCATTTT
NA,NA,TRBV24-1,TRBJ2-2,14,CAASPTLDTGELFF,TGTGCCGCCAGCCCGACGTTAGACACCGGGGAGCTGTTTTTT
NA,few,TRBV10-3,TRBJ2-7,11,CAISAVGEQYF,TGTGCCATCAGCGCCGTAGGCGAGCAGTACTTC
NA,NA,TRBV9,TRBJ2-4,12,CASSPGAGIQYF,TGTGCCAGCAGCCCCGGAGCGGGCATTCAGTACTTC
TRBD2,few,TRBV11-2,TRBJ2-1,15,CASSPGLAGHWGQFF,TGTGCCAGCAGCCCAGGACTAGCGGGGCACTGGGGGCAGTTCTTC
TRBD1,NA,TRBV27,TRBJ2-5,15,CASSLRDRVGDTQYF,TGTGCCAGCAGTTTACGGGACAGGGTGGGAGACACCCAGTACTTC
TRBD1,few,TRBV12-3/TRBV12-4,TRBJ1-5,14,CASSLQGGSQPQHF,TGTGCCAGCAGCCTCCAGGGGGGAAGTCAGCCCCAGCATTTT
NA,NA,TRBV3-1,TRBJ2-3,16,CASSQGLTGERDTQYF,TGTGCCAGCAGCCAAGGGTTGACGGGAGAGCGGGATACGCAGTATTTT
NA,few,TRBV6-6,TRBJ1-2,13,CASSYGPGSGYTF,TGTGCCAGCAGTTACGGCCCGGGGAGTGGCTACACCTTC
NA,NA,TRBV5-1,TRBJ2-2,14,CASSLAGRSGELFF,TGCGCCAGCAGCTTGGCAGGGAGGTCCGGGGAGCTGTTTTTT
NA,NA,TRBV14,TRBJ2-5,17,CASSQDVATPLQETQYF,TGTGCCAGCAGCCAAGATGTGGCTACCCCTCTTCAAGAGACCCAGTACTTC
TRBD2,NA,TRBV2,TRBJ2-1,15,CAEGIAGVSYNEQFF,TGTGCCGAGGGCATAGCGGGAGTGTCCTACAATGAGCAGTTCTTC
NA,few,TRBV20-1,TRBJ2-7,11,CSARDPCEQYF,TGCAGTGCTAGAGATCCCTGCGAGCAGTACTTC
NA,NA,TRBV25-1,TRBJ1-1,16,CASSVPLGRSNTEAFF,TGTGCCAGCAGTGTCCCGTTGGGACGGTCGAACACTGAAGCTTTCTTT
NA,NA,TRBV19,TRBJ2-5,15,CASSKVFRGQETQYF,TGTGCCAGTAGTAAAGTCTTCCGCGGGCAAGAGACCCAGTACTTC
NA,NA,TRBV20-1,TRBJ2-7,13,CSGGQGQFGEQYF,TGCAGTGGGGGCCAAGGACAGTTCGGCGAGCAGTACTTC
NA,NA,TRBV14,TRBJ2-3,14,CASSQVGTSDTQYF,TGTGCCAGCAGCCAAGTGGGGACTTCAGATACGCAGTATTTT
NA,NA,TRBV28,TRBJ2-2,14,CPSSLSPLAGELFF,TGTCCCAGCAGTTTATCTCCCTTGGCCGGGGAGCTGTTTTTT
NA,NA,TRBV27,TRBJ2-5,16,CASSLSRREGRETQYF,TGTGCCAGCAGTTTATCGAGGCGGGAAGGGCGGGAGACCCAGTACTTC
NA,NA,TRBV7-9,TRBJ2-1,15,CASSFRDEAGGEQFF,TGTGCCAGCAGCTTTCGGGACGAAGCCGGGGGTGAGCAGTTCTTC
NA,NA,TRBV20-1,TRBJ1-1,15,CSARAMTGPDTEAFF,TGCAGTGCTAGGGCCATGACAGGTCCCGACACTGAAGCTTTCTTT
NA,few,TRBV4-1,TRBJ2-5,15,CASSQGPSSGETQYF,TGCGCCAGCAGCCAAGGACCCTCCTCTGGGGAGACCCAGTACTTC
NA,few,TRBV7-3,TRBJ2-5,13,CASSRGSVETQYF,TGTGCCAGCAGCCGCGGGTCTGTGGAGACCCAGTACTTC
NA,NA,TRBV2,TRBJ1-5,17,CASRTRIDVGGHQPQHF,TGTGCCAGCAGGACCAGGATTGATGTAGGTGGGCATCAGCCCCAGCATTTT
TRBD2,few,TRBV3-1,TRBJ2-7,15,CASSPTSGDSYEQYF,TGTGCCAGCAGCCCGACTAGCGGGGACTCCTACGAGCAGTACTTC
NA,NA,TRBV18,TRBJ2-3,16,CASSWANRRGTDTQYF,TGTGCCAGCTCATGGGCCAACAGGAGGGGCACAGATACGCAGTATTTT
NA,once,TRBV6-5,TRBJ1-4,13,CASSYHAGAGVFF,TGTGCCAGCAGTTACCACGCCGGGGCCGGGGTGTTTTTT
NA,NA,TRBV18,TRBJ1-5,17,CASSPFPVRSAYQPQHF,TGTGCCAGCTCACCGTTTCCAGTCAGGTCGGCTTATCAGCCCCAGCATTTT
TRBD2,NA,TRBV29-1,TRBJ2-1,14,CSVRREGPLNEQFF,TGCAGCGTGAGGCGGGAGGGCCCCCTCAATGAGCAGTTCTTC
TRBD1,NA,TRBV12-3/TRBV12-4,TRBJ1-5,14,CASSPRTGGWPQHF,TGTGCCAGCAGCCCCAGGACAGGGGGCTGGCCCCAGCATTTT
TRBD2,few,TRBV10-3,TRBJ2-3,14,CAINPSGITDTQYF,TGTGCCATCAACCCTAGCGGGATCACAGATACGCAGTATTTT
NA,few,TRBV28,TRBJ2-7,14,CASSFGRFAYEQYF,TGTGCCAGCAGTTTCGGCCGCTTTGCCTACGAGCAGTACTTC
TRBD2,few,TRBV28,TRBJ2-1,22,CASNTGHGFSGRRSRLYNEQFF,TGTGCCAGCAATACAGGGCACGGTTTTAGCGGGAGAAGGTCACGTCTCTACAATGAGCAGTTCTTC
TRBD1,NA,TRBV12-3/TRBV12-4,TRBJ1-4,16,CASSPGTGRRSEKLFF,TGTGCCAGCAGCCCGGGGACAGGTAGACGGAGTGAAAAACTGTTTTTT
NA,NA,TRBV14,TRBJ2-7,13,CASSHGHAYEQYF,TGTGCCAGCAGCCACGGCCATGCCTACGAGCAGTACTTC
NA,NA,TRBV12-3/TRBV12-4,TRBJ2-5,15,CASSPRAVHWETQYF,TGTGCCAGCAGTCCCCGGGCAGTCCATTGGGAGACCCAGTACTTC